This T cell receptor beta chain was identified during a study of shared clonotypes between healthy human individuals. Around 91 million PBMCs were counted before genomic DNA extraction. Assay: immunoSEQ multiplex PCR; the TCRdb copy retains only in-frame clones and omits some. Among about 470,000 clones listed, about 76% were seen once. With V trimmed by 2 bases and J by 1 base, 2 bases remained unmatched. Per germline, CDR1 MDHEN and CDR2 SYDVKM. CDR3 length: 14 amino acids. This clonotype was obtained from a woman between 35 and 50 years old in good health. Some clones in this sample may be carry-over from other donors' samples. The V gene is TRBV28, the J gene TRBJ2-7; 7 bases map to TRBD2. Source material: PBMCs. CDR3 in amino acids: CASSLAGESYEQYF. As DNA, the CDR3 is TGTGCCAGCAGTTTAGCGGGAGAGTCCTACGAGCAGTACTTC. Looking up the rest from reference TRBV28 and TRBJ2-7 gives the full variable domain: DVKVTQSSRYLVKRTGEKVFLECVQDMDHENMFWYRQDPGLGLRLIYFSYDVKMKEKGDIPEGYSVSREKKERFSLILESASTNQTSMYLCASSLAGESYEQYFGPGTRLTVT.